A single T cell receptor (beta chain) is shown here with its context. Its antigen is currently unknown. Second-dose schedules of about 4 or about 12 weeks were combined. This table comes from immunoSEQ multiplex PCR, and its TCRdb copy is limited to in-frame clones, with some not included. The data show 150,000 to 200,000 clones, 94% seen once. These data belong to a study of T cell responses to AZD1222 COVID-19 vaccine. Study-level results: The CD4 TCRs associated with vaccination extended across spike and predominated at 160-218 and 743-854. Donors were mostly white British, more females; clonal diversity possibly underestimated. The breadth and depth of Spike-specific TCRs increased once two AZD1222 doses had been given.

CDR1 is MDHEN and CDR2 is SYDVKM in the germline V gene. This CDR3 is built from 15 residues. The V end lost 5 bases, the J end lost 1 base, and 14 bases lay between the germline ends. This receptor was taken from an adult who received the AZD1222 COVID-19 vaccine. The sequencing here drew on peripheral blood, taken 28 days after the second AZD1222 dose. The chain links TRBV28 to TRBJ1-1, with D maybe TRBD1 (5 bases). The CDR3 here is CASSVQVIWNTEAFF. The CDR3 nucleotides are TGTGCCAGCAGTGTACAGGTGATCTGGAACACTGAAGCTTTCTTT.